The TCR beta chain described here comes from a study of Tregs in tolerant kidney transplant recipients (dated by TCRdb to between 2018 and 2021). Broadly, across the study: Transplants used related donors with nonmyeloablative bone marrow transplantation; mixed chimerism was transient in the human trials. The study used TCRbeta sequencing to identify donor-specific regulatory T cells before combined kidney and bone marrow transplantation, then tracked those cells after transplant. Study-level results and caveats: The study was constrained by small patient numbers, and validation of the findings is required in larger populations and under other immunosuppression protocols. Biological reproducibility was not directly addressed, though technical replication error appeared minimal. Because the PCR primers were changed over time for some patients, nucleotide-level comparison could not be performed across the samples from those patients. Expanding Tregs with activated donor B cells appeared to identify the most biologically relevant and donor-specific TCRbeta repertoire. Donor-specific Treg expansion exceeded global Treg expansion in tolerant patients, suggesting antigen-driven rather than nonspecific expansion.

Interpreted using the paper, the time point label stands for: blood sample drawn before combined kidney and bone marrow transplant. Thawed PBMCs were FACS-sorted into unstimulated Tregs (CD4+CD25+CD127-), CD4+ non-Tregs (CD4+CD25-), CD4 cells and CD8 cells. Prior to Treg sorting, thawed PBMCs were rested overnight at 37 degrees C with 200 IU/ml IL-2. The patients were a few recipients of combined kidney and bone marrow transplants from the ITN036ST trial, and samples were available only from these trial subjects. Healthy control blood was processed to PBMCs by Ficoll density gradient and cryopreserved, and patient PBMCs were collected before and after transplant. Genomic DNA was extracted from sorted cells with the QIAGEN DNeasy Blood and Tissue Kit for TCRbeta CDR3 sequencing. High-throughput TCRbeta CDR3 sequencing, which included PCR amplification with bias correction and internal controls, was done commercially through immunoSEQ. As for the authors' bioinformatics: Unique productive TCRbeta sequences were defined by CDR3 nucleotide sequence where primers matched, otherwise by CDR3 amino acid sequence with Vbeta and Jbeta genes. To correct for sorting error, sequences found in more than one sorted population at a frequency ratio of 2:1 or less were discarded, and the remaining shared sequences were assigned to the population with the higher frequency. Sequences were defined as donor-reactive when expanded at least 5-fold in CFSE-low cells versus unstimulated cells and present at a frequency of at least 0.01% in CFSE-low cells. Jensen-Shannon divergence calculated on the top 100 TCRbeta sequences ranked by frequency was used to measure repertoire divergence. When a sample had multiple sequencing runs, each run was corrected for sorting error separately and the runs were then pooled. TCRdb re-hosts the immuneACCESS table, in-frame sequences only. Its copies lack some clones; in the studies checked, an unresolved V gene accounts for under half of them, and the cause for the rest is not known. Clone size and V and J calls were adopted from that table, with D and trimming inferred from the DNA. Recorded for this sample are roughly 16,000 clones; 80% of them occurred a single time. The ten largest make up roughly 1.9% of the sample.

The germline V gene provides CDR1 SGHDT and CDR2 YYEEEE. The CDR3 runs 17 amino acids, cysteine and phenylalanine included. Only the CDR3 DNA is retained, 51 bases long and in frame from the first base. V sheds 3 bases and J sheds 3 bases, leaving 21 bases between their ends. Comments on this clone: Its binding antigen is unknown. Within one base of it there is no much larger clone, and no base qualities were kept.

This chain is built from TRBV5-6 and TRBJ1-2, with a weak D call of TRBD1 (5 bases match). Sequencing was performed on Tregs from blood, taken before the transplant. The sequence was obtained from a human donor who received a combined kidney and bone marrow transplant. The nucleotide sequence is TGTGCCAGCAGCTCGGTGGGCAGGGCGATCCCCCACTATGGCTACACCTTC. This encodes CASSSVGRAIPHYGYTF.